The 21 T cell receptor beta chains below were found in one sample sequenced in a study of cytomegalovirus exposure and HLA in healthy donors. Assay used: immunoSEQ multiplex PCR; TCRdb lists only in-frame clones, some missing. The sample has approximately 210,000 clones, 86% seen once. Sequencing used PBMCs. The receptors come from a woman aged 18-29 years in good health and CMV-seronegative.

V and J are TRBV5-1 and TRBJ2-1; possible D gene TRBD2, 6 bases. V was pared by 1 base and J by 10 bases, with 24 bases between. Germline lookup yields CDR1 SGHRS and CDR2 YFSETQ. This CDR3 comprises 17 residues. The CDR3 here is CASSLLSSGYGGREQFF. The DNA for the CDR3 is TGCGCCAGCAGCTTGCTTTCTTCGGGGTACGGGGGTAGGGAGCAGTTCTTC.

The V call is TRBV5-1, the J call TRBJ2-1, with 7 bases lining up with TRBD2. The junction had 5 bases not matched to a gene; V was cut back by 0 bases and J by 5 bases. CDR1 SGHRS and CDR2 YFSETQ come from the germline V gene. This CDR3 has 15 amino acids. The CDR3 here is CASSLVASGHNEQFF. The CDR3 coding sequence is TGCGCCAGCAGCTTGGTGGCTAGCGGTCACAATGAGCAGTTCTTC.

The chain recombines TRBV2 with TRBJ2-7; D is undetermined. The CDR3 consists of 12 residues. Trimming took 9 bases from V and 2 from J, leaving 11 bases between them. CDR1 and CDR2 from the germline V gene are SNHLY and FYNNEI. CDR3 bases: TGTGCCAGTACACTAACGACCTACGAGCAGTACTTC. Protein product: CASTLTTYEQYF.

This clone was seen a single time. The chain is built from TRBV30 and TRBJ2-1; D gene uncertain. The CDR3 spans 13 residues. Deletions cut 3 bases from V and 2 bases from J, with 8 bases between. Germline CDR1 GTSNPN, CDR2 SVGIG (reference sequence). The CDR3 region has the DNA TGTGCCTGGAGCCCGTTAACCTACAATGAGCAGTTCTTC. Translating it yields CAWSPLTYNEQFF. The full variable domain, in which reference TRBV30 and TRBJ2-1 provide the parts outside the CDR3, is SQTIHQWPATLVQPVGSPLSLECTVEGTSNPNLYWYRQAAGRGLQLLFYSVGIGQISSEVPQNLSASRPQDRQFILSSKKLLLSDSGFYLCAWSPLTYNEQFFGPGTRLTVL.

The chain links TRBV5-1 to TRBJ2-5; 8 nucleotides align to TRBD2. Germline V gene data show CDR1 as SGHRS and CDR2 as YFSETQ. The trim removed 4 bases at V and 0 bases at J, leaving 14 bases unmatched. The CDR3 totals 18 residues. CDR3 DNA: TGCGCCAGCAGCGACCGGATCGGGACTAGTCGATACCAAGAGACCCAGTACTTC. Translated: CASSDRIGTSRYQETQYF.

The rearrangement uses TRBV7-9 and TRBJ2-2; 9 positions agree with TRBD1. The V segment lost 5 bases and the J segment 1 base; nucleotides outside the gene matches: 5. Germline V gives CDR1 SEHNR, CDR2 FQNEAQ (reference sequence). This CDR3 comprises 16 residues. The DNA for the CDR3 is TGTGCCAGCAGCCCAAGGGACAGGGAGAACACCGGGGAGCTGTTTTTT. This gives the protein CASSPRDRENTGELFF.

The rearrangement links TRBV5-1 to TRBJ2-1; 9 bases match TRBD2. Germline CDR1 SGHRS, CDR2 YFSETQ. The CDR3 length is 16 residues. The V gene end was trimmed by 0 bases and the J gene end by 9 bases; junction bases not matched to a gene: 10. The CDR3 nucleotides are TGCGCCAGCAGCTTGGTTGGGGCGGGGGGGCCCCCTGAGCAGTTCTTC. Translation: CASSLVGAGGPPEQFF.

The CDR3 spells CASSSGTNLYNEQFF. For the CDR3, the DNA is TGTGCCAGCAGCTCGGGGACTAACCTTTACAATGAGCAGTTCTTC. The chain couples TRBV4-2 to TRBJ2-1, with 7 bases lining up with TRBD2. The CDR3 loop spans 15 amino acids. Germline CDR1 reads LGHNA; CDR2 reads YNFKEQ. With V trimmed by 5 bases and J by 4 bases, 8 bases remained unmatched.

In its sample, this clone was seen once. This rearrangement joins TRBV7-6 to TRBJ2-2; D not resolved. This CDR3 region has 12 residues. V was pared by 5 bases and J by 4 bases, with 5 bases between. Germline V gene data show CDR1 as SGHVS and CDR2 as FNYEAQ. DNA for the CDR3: TGTGCCAGCAGCACTGTCACCGGGGAGCTGTTTTTT. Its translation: CASSTVTGELFF.

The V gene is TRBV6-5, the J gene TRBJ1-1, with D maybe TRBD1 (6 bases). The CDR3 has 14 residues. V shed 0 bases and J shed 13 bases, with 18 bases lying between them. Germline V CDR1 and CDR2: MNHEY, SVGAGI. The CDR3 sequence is CASSYSSNQGMDFF. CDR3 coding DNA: TGTGCCAGCAGTTACTCGTCCAATCAGGGGATGGATTTCTTT.

The CDR3 loop is CASGSSGGGDTDTQYF. CDR3 DNA: TGTGCTAGTGGTTCTAGCGGGGGGGGTGACACAGATACGCAGTATTTT. The J gene is TRBJ2-3, the V gene TRBV12-5, with 12 bases lining up with TRBD2. Germline V gene data show CDR1 as LGHNT and CDR2 as FRNRAP. Unmatched junction bases numbered 4, after V lost 4 bases and J lost 2 bases. CDR3 length: 16 amino acids.

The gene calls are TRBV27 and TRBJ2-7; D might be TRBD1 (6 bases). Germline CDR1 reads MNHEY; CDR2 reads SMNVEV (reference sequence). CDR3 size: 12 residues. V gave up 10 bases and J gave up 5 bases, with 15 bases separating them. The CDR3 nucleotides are TGTGCCACCGGTACAGGGTTTAACGAGCAGTACTTC. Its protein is CATGTGFNEQYF.

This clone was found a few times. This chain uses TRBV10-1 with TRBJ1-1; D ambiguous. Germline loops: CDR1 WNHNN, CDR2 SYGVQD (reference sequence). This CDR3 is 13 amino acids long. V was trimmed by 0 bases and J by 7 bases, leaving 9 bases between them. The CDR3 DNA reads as TGCGCCAGCAGTGAGTCGAGGCCGGATGAAGCTTTCTTT. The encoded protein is CASSESRPDEAFF.

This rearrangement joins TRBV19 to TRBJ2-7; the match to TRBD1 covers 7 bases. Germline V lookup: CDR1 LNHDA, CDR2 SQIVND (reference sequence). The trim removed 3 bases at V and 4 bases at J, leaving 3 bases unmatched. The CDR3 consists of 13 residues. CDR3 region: CASSMGTVYEQYF. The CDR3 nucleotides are TGTGCCAGTAGTATGGGGACAGTTTACGAGCAGTACTTC. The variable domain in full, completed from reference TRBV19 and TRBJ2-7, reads DGGITQSPKYLFRKEGQNVTLSCEQNLNHDAMYWYRQDPGQGLRLIYYSQIVNDFQKGDIAEGYSVSREKKESFPLTVTSAQKNPTAFYLCASSMGTVYEQYFGPGTRLTVT.

CDR3: CSVIPGTGAGANVLTF. The CDR3 DNA follows: TGCAGCGTCATTCCCGGGACAGGGGCTGGGGCCAACGTCCTGACTTTC. V usage is TRBV29-1 and J usage is TRBJ2-6; 10 bases are a match to TRBD1. Trimming cost V 6 bases and J 2 bases; bases outside gene matches: 7. Germline V gives CDR1 SQVTM, CDR2 ANQGSEA. This CDR3 has 16 amino acids.

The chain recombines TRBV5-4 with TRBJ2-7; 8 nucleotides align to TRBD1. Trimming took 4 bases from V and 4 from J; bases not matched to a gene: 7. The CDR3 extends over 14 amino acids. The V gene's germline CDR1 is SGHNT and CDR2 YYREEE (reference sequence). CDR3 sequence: CASSPQDREYEQYF. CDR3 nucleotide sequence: TGTGCCAGCAGCCCCCAGGACAGGGAATACGAGCAGTACTTC.

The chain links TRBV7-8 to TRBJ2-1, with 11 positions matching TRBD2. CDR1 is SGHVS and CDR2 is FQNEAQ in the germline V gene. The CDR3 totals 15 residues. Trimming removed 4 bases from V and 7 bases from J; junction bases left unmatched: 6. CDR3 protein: CASSSSLAGENEQFF. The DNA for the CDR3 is TGTGCCAGCAGCTCCTCACTAGCGGGGGAAAATGAGCAGTTCTTC.

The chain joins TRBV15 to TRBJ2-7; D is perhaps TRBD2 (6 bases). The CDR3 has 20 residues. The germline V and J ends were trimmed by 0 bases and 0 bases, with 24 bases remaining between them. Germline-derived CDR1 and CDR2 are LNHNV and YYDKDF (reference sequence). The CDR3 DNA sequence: TGTGCCACCAGCAGAGATAAGTATAGCGGCGAGAGCCACCCCTCCTACGAGCAGTACTTC. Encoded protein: CATSRDKYSGESHPSYEQYF.

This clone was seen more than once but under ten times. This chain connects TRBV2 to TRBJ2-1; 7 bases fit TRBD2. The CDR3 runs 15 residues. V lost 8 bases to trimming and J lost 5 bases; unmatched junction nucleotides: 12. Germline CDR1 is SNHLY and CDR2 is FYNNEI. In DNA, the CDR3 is TGTGCCAGCCGGTTGGGTAGCGGGCTTAACAATGAGCAGTTCTTC. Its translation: CASRLGSGLNNEQFF.

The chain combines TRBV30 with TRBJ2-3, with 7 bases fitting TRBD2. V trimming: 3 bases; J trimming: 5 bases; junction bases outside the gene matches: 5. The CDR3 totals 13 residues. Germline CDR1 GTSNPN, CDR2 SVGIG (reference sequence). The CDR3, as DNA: TGTGCCTGGAGAGGACTAGGGGAAGATACGCAGTATTTT. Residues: CAWRGLGEDTQYF. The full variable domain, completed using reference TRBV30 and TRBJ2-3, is SQTIHQWPATLVQPVGSPLSLECTVEGTSNPNLYWYRQAAGRGLQLLFYSVGIGQISSEVPQNLSASRPQDRQFILSSKKLLLSDSGFYLCAWRGLGEDTQYFGPGTRLTVL.

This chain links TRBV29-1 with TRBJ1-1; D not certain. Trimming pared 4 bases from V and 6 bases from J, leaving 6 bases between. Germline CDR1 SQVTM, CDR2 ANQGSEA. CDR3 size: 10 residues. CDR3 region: CSVAGPEAFF. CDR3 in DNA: TGCAGCGTTGCAGGTCCTGAAGCTTTCTTT. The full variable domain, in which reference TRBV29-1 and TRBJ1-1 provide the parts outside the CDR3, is SAVISQKPSRDICQRGTSLTIQCQVDSQVTMMFWYRQQPGQSLTLIATANQGSEATYESGFVIDKFPISRPNLTFSTLTVSNMSPEDSSIYLCSVAGPEAFFGQGTRLTVV.